These 28 T cell receptor beta chains were sequenced from one sample in a study of blood T cell repertoires in COVID-19. Clones were read by immunoSEQ multiplex PCR, and TCRdb kept only the in-frame ones, dropping some. The sample records over 90,000 clones, 80% to 90% being singletons. Sequencing was carried out using peripheral blood. The receptors were sampled from a woman aged 55-70 years with acute or convalescent COVID-19.

This clone was picked up one time. The J gene is TRBJ2-4, the V gene TRBV2; 7 bases align to TRBD2. Looked up from germline, CDR1 is SNHLY and CDR2 is FYNNEI. The CDR3 covers 15 residues. V was clipped by 2 bases and J by 7 bases; unmatched bases: 8. The DNA for the CDR3 is TGTGCCAGCAGTGAAAGGGGCGGGAGTTCGAACATTCAGTACTTC. As protein: CASSERGGSSNIQYF.

The V gene is TRBV11-2, the J gene TRBJ1-1, with D tentatively TRBD1 (5 bases). V was pared by 2 bases and J by 1 base, with 11 bases between. This CDR3 spans 15 amino acids. Germline-derived CDR1 and CDR2 are SGHAT and FQNNGV. The CDR3 bases are TGTGCCAGCAGCTTACTGCGGGGGACGAACACTGAAGCTTTCTTT. Protein: CASSLLRGTNTEAFF.

The chain carries TRBV5-6 and TRBJ1-1, with TRBD1 matching 10 bases. After removal of 1 base from V and 10 bases from J, the junction contained 7 bases not matched to a gene. Germline assignment: CDR1 SGHDT and CDR2 YYEEEE. The CDR3 has 14 amino acids. The CDR3 loop reads CASSLRGTGAAAFF. Written as DNA, the CDR3 is TGTGCCAGCAGCTTGCGTGGGACAGGGGCTGCAGCTTTCTTT.

This chain uses TRBV18 with TRBJ2-5, with 7 bases identical to TRBD1. The CDR3 is made up of 14 amino acids. Germline V gene data show CDR1 as KGHSH and CDR2 as LQKENI. Germline trimming cut 5 bases from V and 5 bases from J; bases unmatched to any gene: 8. The CDR3 is CASSALRGSETQYF. The DNA for the CDR3 is TGTGCCAGCTCAGCACTCAGGGGGTCGGAGACCCAGTACTTC. The complete variable domain, with remaining parts taken from reference TRBV18 and TRBJ2-5, reads NAGVMQNPRHLVRRRGQEARLRCSPMKGHSHVYWYRQLPEEGLKFMVYLQKENIIDESGMPKERFSAEFPKEGPSILRIQQVVRGDSAAYFCASSALRGSETQYFGPGTRLLVL.

This clone was recorded once. This sequence joins TRBV29-1 and TRBJ2-1; D uncertain. The V gene's germline CDR1 is SQVTM and CDR2 ANQGSEA. V was clipped by 6 bases and J by 2 bases, with 8 bases between them. CDR3 length: 12 amino acids. CDR3 sequence (DNA): TGCAGCGTGACAAAGACCTACAATGAGCAGTTCTTC. Translated: CSVTKTYNEQFF.

This clone was counted between two and nine times. The chain couples TRBV6-5 to TRBJ1-3; 8 nucleotides match TRBD1. J lost 3 bases, V lost 6 bases, and 4 bases had no gene match. The germline V gene encodes CDR1 MNHEY and CDR2 SVGAGI. The CDR3 spans 14 residues. CDR3 DNA: TGTGCCAGCAGAGCCGGGACAGGTGGAAACACCATATATTTT. Translation: CASRAGTGGNTIYF.

The rearrangement links TRBV9 to TRBJ1-1; 10 bases match TRBD1. Germline CDR1 is SGDLS and CDR2 is YYNGEE. The CDR3 has 16 amino acids. After removal of 6 bases from V and 4 bases from J, the junction contained 12 bases not matched to a gene. CDR3 nucleotide sequence: TGTGCCAGCACCAAGGGACAGGGGCCAATCGTCACTGAAGCTTTCTTT. Protein: CASTKGQGPIVTEAFF.

This clone was found a few times. V gene TRBV28 combines with J gene TRBJ2-7; 7 bases agree with TRBD2. Germline trimming cut 4 bases from V and 3 bases from J; bases unmatched to any gene: 0. Germline V gene lookup returns CDR1 MDHEN and CDR2 SYDVKM. CDR3 length: 12 amino acids. CDR3 residues: CASSWTSYEQYF. CDR3 in DNA: TGTGCCAGCAGTTGGACTAGCTACGAGCAGTACTTC.

The V call is TRBV5-1, the J call TRBJ1-5; D gene uncertain. V lost 4 bases, J lost 7 bases, and 21 bases lay in between. In germline, CDR1 is SGHRS, CDR2 YFSETQ. The length of the CDR3 is 16 residues. In nucleotides, the CDR3 is TGCGCCAGCAGCCCAGACGGGGTTGGCTTGGGGCAGCCCCAGCATTTT. This gives the protein CASSPDGVGLGQPQHF. The full variable domain, rest sourced from reference TRBV5-1 and TRBJ1-5, is KAGVTQTPRYLIKTRGQQVTLSCSPISGHRSVSWYQQTPGQGLQFLFEYFSETQRNKGNFPGRFSGRQFSNSRSEMNVSTLELGDSALYLCASSPDGVGLGQPQHFGDGTRLSIL.

The V and J genes are TRBV11-2 and TRBJ2-1, with D hard to call. Per germline, CDR1 SGHAT and CDR2 FQNNGV. V lost 4 bases and J 9 bases, leaving 16 bases between the germline ends. The CDR3 has 14 residues. Written as DNA, the CDR3 is TGTGCCAGCAGCTCGACTGGAGCGCGAGGTGAGCAGTTCTTC. Its protein product is CASSSTGARGEQFF.

The rearrangement uses TRBV5-4 and TRBJ2-7; 9 nucleotides agree with TRBD2. J gave up 1 base and V 4 bases, and 6 bases lay outside the gene matches. CDR3 length: 15 residues. Germline CDR1 and CDR2: SGHNT and YYREEE (reference sequence). This CDR3 is CASSPQGLASYEQYV. CDR3 bases: TGTGCCAGCAGCCCCCAAGGACTAGCGTCCTACGAGCAGTACGTC.

Concerning this clone itself: The sample carries other DNA sequences with the same CDR3. The V call is TRBV19, the J call TRBJ2-1; D might be TRBD2 (6 bases). The CDR3 spans 13 residues. Germline V CDR1 and CDR2: LNHDA, SQIVND (reference sequence). Trimming took 4 bases from V and 4 from J, leaving 8 bases between them. In DNA, the CDR3 is TGTGCCAGTAGTAGGGGACTTTACAATGAGCAGTTCTTC. Protein: CASSRGLYNEQFF.

The rearrangement joins TRBV10-3 to TRBJ1-2; 9 bases align to TRBD1. V was clipped by 11 bases and J by 2 bases; unmatched bases: 9. The CDR3 is 14 residues long. The germline CDR1 and CDR2 sequences are ENHRY and SYGVKD. CDR3 DNA sequence: TGTGCCTTCGCACCGGGACAGGGAAACTATGGCTACACCTTC. Amino acids: CAFAPGQGNYGYTF.

The gene calls are TRBV5-1 and TRBJ2-5; the match to TRBD1 covers 8 bases. In germline, CDR1 is SGHRS, CDR2 YFSETQ. This CDR3 spans 14 amino acids. V trimming: 3 bases; J trimming: 4 bases; junction bases outside the gene matches: 5. The CDR3 spells CASSWQGAGETQYF. The CDR3 DNA is TGCGCCAGCAGCTGGCAGGGGGCAGGAGAGACCCAGTACTTC. Full variable domain (rest looked up from reference TRBV5-1 and TRBJ2-5): KAGVTQTPRYLIKTRGQQVTLSCSPISGHRSVSWYQQTPGQGLQFLFEYFSETQRNKGNFPGRFSGRQFSNSRSEMNVSTLELGDSALYLCASSWQGAGETQYFGPGTRLLVL.

The CDR3 here is CASSVSGYNEQFF. The DNA for the CDR3 is TGTGCCAGCAGCGTATCAGGGTACAATGAGCAGTTCTTC. The chain joins TRBV9 to TRBJ2-1, with D possibly TRBD1 on 5 matching bases. The V gene lost 1 base and the J gene lost 4 bases, with 6 bases spanning the gap. Germline V lookup: CDR1 SGDLS, CDR2 YYNGEE. The CDR3 has 13 amino acids.

This clone was seen just once. The gene calls are TRBV27 and TRBJ2-1; tentative D call: TRBD2 (5 bases). The ends were cut back, 5 bases at V and 0 bases at J, with 11 bases in the middle. The CDR3 runs 15 residues. Germline V gene sequence: CDR1 MNHEY, CDR2 SMNVEV (reference sequence). Written as DNA, the CDR3 is TGTGCCAGCAGTCTGACGGGGAGCTCCTACAATGAGCAGTTCTTC. This gives the protein CASSLTGSSYNEQFF.

The J gene is TRBJ2-5, the V gene TRBV7-9; D possibly corresponds to TRBD1 (5 bases). Per germline, CDR1 SEHNR and CDR2 FQNEAQ (reference sequence). This CDR3 has 15 residues. The V and J ends lost 3 bases and 4 bases respectively, with 15 bases between them. CDR3 in amino acids: CASSLGRAAGETQYF. The CDR3, as DNA: TGTGCCAGCAGCTTGGGCAGGGCAGCAGGAGAGACCCAGTACTTC.

This rearrangement joins TRBV6-6 to TRBJ2-7; tentative D call: TRBD2 (5 bases). CDR3 length: 12 amino acids. V was cut by 6 bases and J by 6 bases, with 12 bases left in between. Looked up from germline, CDR1 is MNHNY and CDR2 is SVGAGI (reference sequence). CDR3 in DNA: TGTGCCAGCAGCCCACCGGCGGGCGAGCAGTACGTC. This translates into CASSPPAGEQYV.

The chain joins TRBV3-1 (or the pseudogene TRBV3-2) to TRBJ2-3; the D gene is possibly TRBD1 (6 bases). Germline CDR1 and CDR2: LGHDT and YNNKEL (reference sequence). Deletions cut 1 base from V and 4 bases from J, with 15 bases between. This CDR3 comprises 16 residues. CDR3 coding DNA: TGTGCCAGCAGCCAAGGGGGGCGCCGCGCGGCAGATACGCAGTATTTT. The encoded protein is CASSQGGRRAADTQYF.

The chain couples TRBV19 to TRBJ1-5, with D perhaps matching TRBD1 (5 bases). Germline V gene data show CDR1 as LNHDA and CDR2 as SQIVND (reference sequence). Trimming shortened V by 9 bases and J by 0 bases, and 24 bases separated the two germline ends. This CDR3 spans 18 amino acids. The CDR3 reads CASSLGGTPRISNQPQHF. DNA of the CDR3: TGTGCCAGCTCTCTTGGAGGGACCCCGCGTATTAGCAATCAGCCCCAGCATTTT.

The J gene is TRBJ2-1, the V gene TRBV7-2, with D uncertain. The germline V and J ends were trimmed by 3 bases and 5 bases, with 14 bases remaining between them. This CDR3 contains 15 residues. The germline V gene has CDR1 SGHTA and CDR2 FQGNSA. The chain's CDR3 is CASSFPKLINNEQFF. As DNA, the CDR3 is TGTGCCAGCAGCTTCCCCAAACTTATTAACAATGAGCAGTTCTTC. The entire variable domain, with the rest obtained from reference TRBV7-2 and TRBJ2-1, is as follows: GAGVSQSPSNKVTEKGKDVELRCDPISGHTALYWYRQSLGQGLEFLIYFQGNSAPDKSGLPSDRFSAERTGGSVSTLTIQRTQQEDSAVYLCASSFPKLINNEQFFGPGTRLTVL.

This clone was counted a few times. The chain recombines TRBV9 with TRBJ1-4; D not certain. The ends were cut back, 0 bases at V and 1 base at J, with 4 bases in the middle. CDR3 size: 14 residues. Germline lookup yields CDR1 SGDLS and CDR2 YYNGEE. The CDR3 is CASSVAGTNEKLFF. CDR3 bases: TGTGCCAGCAGCGTAGCAGGAACTAATGAAAAACTGTTTTTT.

The chain couples TRBV7-9 to TRBJ2-1; D may be TRBD1 (6 bases). Germline V lookup: CDR1 SEHNR, CDR2 FQNEAQ (reference sequence). V was trimmed by 3 bases and J by 6 bases, leaving 15 bases between them. CDR3 size: 15 residues. The CDR3 nucleotides are TGTGCCAGCAGCTTTGTACCCGACAGGAGCAATGAGCAGTTCTTC. It specifies CASSFVPDRSNEQFF.

The chain joins TRBV24-1 to TRBJ2-5, with D perhaps TRBD2 (6 bases). Trimming stripped 3 bases from V and 4 bases from J, with 17 bases between. This CDR3 comprises 16 residues. Germline V gives CDR1 KGHDR, CDR2 SFDVKD. CDR3 DNA sequence: TGTGCCACCAGTGATGGTACGGGAGAGGTGCGAGAGACCCAGTACTTC. Its translation is CATSDGTGEVRETQYF.

The rearrangement joins TRBV7-8 to TRBJ2-4; maybe TRBD2 (6 bases). There are 14 residues in the CDR3. V lost 3 bases to trimming and J lost 4 bases, with 10 bases between them. CDR1 is SGHVS, CDR2 FQNEAQ, per germline. CDR3 bases: TGTGCCAGCAGCTTGACGGAGGGGAAAAACATTCAGTACTTC. Amino acid sequence: CASSLTEGKNIQYF. The whole variable domain, remainder taken from reference TRBV7-8 and TRBJ2-4, is GAGVSQSPRYKVAKRGQDVALRCDPISGHVSLFWYQQALGQGPEFLTYFQNEAQLDKSGLPSDRFFAERPEGSVSTLKIQRTQQEDSAVYLCASSLTEGKNIQYFGAGTRLSVL.

The rearrangement joins TRBV4-1 to TRBJ2-4, with 10 nucleotides matching TRBD2. Trimming took 1 base from V and 6 from J; bases not matched to a gene: 6. The germline V gene encodes CDR1 MGHRA and CDR2 YSYEKL. This CDR3 has 16 amino acids. The CDR3 nucleotides read TGCGCCAGCAGCCAAGGTCTAGCGGGAGTGGGAAACATTCAGTACTTC. Amino acid sequence: CASSQGLAGVGNIQYF.

The chain couples TRBV6-2 or TRBV6-3 to TRBJ2-5, with TRBD1 matching 9 bases. There are 17 residues in the CDR3. Germline loops: CDR1 MNHEY, CDR2 SVGEGT. Trimming at V came to 2 bases and at J to 4 bases, leaving 11 bases not matched to a gene. The CDR3 DNA sequence: TGTGCCAGCAGTTACCATCCACGACAGGGGGTTTCAGAGACCCAGTACTTC. Residues: CASSYHPRQGVSETQYF.

The chain couples TRBV30 to TRBJ1-2; D is perhaps TRBD1 (5 bases). The CDR3 is made up of 12 amino acids. Germline-derived CDR1 and CDR2 are GTSNPN and SVGIG (reference sequence). V was pared by 4 bases and J by 9 bases, with 15 bases between. This CDR3 is CAWNWEGLSYTF. CDR3 coding DNA: TGTGCCTGGAATTGGGAGGGACTCAGCTACACCTTC.